The T cell receptor (beta chain) under discussion was sequenced for a study of OX40 agonist ivuxolimab in advanced cancers. Whole-study context: The study enrolled dose-escalation patients with hepatocellular carcinoma, melanoma, renal cell or head and neck cancer.

Notes on this clone: Antigen: not known.

Blood samples were obtained at baseline, cycle 4 day 1, and cycle 7 day 1. The repertoire was sequenced with immunoSEQ multiplex PCR; TCRdb's copy has only in-frame clones and lacks some. This table has 65,000 to 95,000 clones, 80% to 90% appearing once. The germline CDR1 and CDR2 sequences are SGHAT and FQNNGV. V was pared by 2 bases and J by 1 base, with 5 bases between. This CDR3 has 13 amino acids. Study-level findings and limits: Clones of CD4+ and CD8+ blood T cells grew by week 6 at doses of 0.1 to 3.0 mg/kg. Some nonresponders additionally presented with little normalized T-cell clonal expansion.

Sequenced here: CD4+ or CD8+ T cells sorted from blood, sampled in a trial of the OX40 agonist ivuxolimab. This TCR was sampled from an adult with an advanced solid tumor such as melanoma, head and neck, liver or kidney cancer. The V and J genes are TRBV11-2 and TRBJ2-5, with D unclear. In nucleotides, the CDR3 is TGTGCCAGCAGCTTAATCCCCCAAGAGACCCAGTACTTC. Translated, it gives CASSLIPQETQYF.